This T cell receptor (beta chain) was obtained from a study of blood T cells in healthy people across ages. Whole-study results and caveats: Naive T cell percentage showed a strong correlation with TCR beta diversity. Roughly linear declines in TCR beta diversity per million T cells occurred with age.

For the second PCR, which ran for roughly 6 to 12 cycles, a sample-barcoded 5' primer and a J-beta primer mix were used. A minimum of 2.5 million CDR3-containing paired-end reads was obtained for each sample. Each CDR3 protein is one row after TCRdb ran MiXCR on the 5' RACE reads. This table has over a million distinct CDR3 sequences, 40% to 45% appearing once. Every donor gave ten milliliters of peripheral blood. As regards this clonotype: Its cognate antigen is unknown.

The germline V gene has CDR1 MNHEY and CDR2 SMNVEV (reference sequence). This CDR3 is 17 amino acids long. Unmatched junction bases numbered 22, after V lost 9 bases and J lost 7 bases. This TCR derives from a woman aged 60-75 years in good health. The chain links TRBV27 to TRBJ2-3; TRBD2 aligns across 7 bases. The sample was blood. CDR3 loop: CARDRGTPRDYQHTQYF. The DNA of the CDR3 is TGTGCCAGGGATCGGGGAACCCCCCGGGACTATCAGCATACGCAGTATTTT.